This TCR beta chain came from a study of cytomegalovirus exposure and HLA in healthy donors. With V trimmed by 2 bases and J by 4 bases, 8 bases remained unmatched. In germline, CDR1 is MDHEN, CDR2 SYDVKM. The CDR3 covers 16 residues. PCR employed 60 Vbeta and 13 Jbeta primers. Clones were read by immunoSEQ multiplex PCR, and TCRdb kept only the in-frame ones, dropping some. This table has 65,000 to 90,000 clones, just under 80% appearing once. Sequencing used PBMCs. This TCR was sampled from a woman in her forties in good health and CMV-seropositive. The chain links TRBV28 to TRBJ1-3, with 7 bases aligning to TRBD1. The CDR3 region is CASSLDLGTDGNTIYF. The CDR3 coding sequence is TGTGCCAGCAGTTTAGACCTCGGGACAGACGGAAACACCATATATTTT. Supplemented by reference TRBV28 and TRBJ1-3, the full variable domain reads DVKVTQSSRYLVKRTGEKVFLECVQDMDHENMFWYRQDPGLGLRLIYFSYDVKMKEKGDIPEGYSVSREKKERFSLILESASTNQTSMYLCASSLDLGTDGNTIYFGEGSWLTVV.